The following is a T cell receptor (beta chain) sequence with its context. The record originates from a study of somatic mutations in cytotoxic T cells in rheumatoid arthritis. TCRdb's table, derived via immunoSEQ multiplex PCR, lists solely in-frame clones and lacks some. The table lists 12,000 or so clones, approximately 80% of them singletons. V shed 1 base and J shed 1 base, with 13 bases lying between them. The CDR3 runs 16 residues. The germline gives CDR1 SGHVS, CDR2 FQNEAQ. The J gene is TRBJ1-1, the V gene TRBV7-8; D is unclear. This receptor was taken from a man aged 50-60 years in good health. Sequencing was done on a sample of CD8+ T cells sorted from blood. The CDR3: CASSLGAGSGNTEAFF. As DNA, the CDR3 is TGTGCCAGCAGCTTAGGCGCAGGTTCAGGGAACACTGAAGCTTTCTTT.